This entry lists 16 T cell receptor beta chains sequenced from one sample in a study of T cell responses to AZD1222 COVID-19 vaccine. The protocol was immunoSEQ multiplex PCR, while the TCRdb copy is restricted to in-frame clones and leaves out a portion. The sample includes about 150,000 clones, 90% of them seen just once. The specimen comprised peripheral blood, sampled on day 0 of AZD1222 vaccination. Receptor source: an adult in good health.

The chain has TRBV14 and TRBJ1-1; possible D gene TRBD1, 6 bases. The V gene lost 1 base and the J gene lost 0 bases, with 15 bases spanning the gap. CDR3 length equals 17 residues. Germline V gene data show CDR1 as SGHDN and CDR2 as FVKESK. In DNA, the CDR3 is TGTGCCAGCAGCCAAGTCCGATTTGACAGGCTGAACACTGAAGCTTTCTTT. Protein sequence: CASSQVRFDRLNTEAFF. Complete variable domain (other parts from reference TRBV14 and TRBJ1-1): EAGVTQFPSHSVIEKGQTVTLRCDPISGHDNLYWYRRVMGKEIKFLLHFVKESKQDESGMPNNRFLAERTGGTYSTLKVQPAELEDSGVYFCASSQVRFDRLNTEAFFGQGTRLTVV.

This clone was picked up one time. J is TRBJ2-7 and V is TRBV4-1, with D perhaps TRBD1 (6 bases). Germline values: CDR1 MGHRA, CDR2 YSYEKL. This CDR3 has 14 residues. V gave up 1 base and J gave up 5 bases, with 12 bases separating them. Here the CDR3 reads CASSQVRDTDEQYF. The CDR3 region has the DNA TGCGCCAGCAGCCAAGTACGGGACACGGACGAGCAGTACTTC.

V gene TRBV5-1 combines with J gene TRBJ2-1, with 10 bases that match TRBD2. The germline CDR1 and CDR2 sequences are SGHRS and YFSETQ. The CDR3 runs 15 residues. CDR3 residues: CASALLAGSFNEQFF. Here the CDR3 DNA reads TGCGCTAGCGCGTTACTAGCGGGGAGCTTCAATGAGCAGTTCTTC.

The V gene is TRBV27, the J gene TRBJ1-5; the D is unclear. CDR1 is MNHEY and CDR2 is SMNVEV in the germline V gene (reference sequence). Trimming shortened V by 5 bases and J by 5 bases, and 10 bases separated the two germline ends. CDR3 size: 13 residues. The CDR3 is CASSPGLYQPQHF. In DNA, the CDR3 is TGTGCCAGCAGTCCAGGTCTGTATCAGCCCCAGCATTTT.

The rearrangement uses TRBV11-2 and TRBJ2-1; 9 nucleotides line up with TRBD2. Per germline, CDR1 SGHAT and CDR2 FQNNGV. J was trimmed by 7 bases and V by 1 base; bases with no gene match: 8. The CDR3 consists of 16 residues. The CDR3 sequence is CASSLGRGGVVNEQFF. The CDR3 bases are TGTGCCAGCAGCTTAGGGCGGGGGGGCGTGGTTAATGAGCAGTTCTTC. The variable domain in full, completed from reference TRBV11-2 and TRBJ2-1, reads EAGVAQSPRYKIIEKRQSVAFWCNPISGHATLYWYQQILGQGPKLLIQFQNNGVVDDSQLPKDRFSAERLKGVDSTLKIQPAKLEDSAVYLCASSLGRGGVVNEQFFGPGTRLTVL.

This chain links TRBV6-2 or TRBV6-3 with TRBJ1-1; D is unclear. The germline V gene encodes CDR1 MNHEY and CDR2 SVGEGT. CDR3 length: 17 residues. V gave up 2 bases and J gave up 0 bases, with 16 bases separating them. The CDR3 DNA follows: TGTGCCAGCAGTTACGATACAGTCATTGGCATGAACACTGAAGCTTTCTTT. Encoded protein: CASSYDTVIGMNTEAFF.

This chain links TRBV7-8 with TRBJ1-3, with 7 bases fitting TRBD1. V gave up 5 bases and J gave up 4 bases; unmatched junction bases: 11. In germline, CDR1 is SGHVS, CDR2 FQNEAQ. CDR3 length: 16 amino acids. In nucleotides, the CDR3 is TGTGCCAGCAGCCCTGAGACAGGGCGACGAGGAAACACCATATATTTT. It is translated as CASSPETGRRGNTIYF. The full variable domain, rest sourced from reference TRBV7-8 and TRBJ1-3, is GAGVSQSPRYKVAKRGQDVALRCDPISGHVSLFWYQQALGQGPEFLTYFQNEAQLDKSGLPSDRFFAERPEGSVSTLKIQRTQQEDSAVYLCASSPETGRRGNTIYFGEGSWLTVV.

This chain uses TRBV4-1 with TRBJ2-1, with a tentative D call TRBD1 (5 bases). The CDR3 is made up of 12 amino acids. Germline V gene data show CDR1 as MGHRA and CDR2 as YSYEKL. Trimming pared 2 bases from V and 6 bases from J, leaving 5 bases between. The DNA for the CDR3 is TGCGCCAGCAGCCAACAGGGCAATGAGCAGTTCTTC. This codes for CASSQQGNEQFF.

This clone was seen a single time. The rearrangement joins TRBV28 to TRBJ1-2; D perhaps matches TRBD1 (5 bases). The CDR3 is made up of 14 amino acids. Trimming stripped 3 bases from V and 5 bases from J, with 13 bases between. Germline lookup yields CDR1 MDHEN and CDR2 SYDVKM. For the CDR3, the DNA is TGTGCCAGCAGTTTTGGGCCCGGGGGGTATGGCTACACCTTC. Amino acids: CASSFGPGGYGYTF.

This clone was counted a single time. In DNA form, the CDR3 reads TGTGCCAGCAGCCTATTGGATCTTGGCCAAGAGACCCAGTACTTC. Its protein is CASSLLDLGQETQYF. The chain combines TRBV7-9 with TRBJ2-5; D remains unclear. CDR1 and CDR2 from the germline V gene are SEHNR and FQNEAQ (reference sequence). The CDR3 consists of 15 residues. Trimming shortened V by 5 bases and J by 1 base, and 14 bases separated the two germline ends.

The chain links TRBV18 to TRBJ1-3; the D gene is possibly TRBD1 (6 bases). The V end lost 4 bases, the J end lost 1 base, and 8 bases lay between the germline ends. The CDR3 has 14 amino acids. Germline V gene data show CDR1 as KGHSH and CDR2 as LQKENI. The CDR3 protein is CASSLQGSGNTIYF. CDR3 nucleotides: TGTGCCAGCTCACTTCAGGGGTCTGGAAACACCATATATTTT.

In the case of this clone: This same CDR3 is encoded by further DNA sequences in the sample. The CDR3: CASSLRVSNTGELFF. The CDR3 DNA follows: TGTGCCAGCAGCCTCAGGGTTTCGAACACCGGGGAGCTGTTTTTT. The chain carries TRBV7-6 and TRBJ2-2; the D gene is possibly TRBD1 (5 bases). V was pared by 5 bases and J by 0 bases, with 10 bases between. CDR3 length equals 15 residues. Germline V gene lookup returns CDR1 SGHVS and CDR2 FNYEAQ.

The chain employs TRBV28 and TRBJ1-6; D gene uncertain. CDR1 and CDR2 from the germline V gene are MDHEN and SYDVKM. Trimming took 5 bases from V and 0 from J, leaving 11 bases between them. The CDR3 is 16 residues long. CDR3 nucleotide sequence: TGTGCCAGCAGTGGGCCAGGAAGCTCCTATAATTCACCCCTCCACTTT. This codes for CASSGPGSSYNSPLHF.

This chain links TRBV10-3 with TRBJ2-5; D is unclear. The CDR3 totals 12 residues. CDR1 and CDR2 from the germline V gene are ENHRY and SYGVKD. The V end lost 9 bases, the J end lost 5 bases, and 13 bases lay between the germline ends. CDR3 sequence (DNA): TGTGCCATGGGAAAGGGCCCCGAGACCCAGTACTTC. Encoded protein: CAMGKGPETQYF.

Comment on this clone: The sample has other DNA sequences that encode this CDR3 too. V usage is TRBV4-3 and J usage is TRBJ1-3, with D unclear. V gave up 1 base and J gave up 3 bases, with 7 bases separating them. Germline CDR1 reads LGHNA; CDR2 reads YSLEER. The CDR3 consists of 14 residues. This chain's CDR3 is CASSQGVGGNTIYF. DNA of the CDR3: TGCGCCAGCAGCCAAGGGGTCGGTGGAAACACCATATATTTT.

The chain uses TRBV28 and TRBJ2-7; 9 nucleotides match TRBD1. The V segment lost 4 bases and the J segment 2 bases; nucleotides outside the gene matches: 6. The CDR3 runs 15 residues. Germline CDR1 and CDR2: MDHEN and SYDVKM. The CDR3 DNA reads TGTGCCAGCAGTTCCACCGGGACAGGGACCTACGAGCAGTACTTC. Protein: CASSSTGTGTYEQYF.